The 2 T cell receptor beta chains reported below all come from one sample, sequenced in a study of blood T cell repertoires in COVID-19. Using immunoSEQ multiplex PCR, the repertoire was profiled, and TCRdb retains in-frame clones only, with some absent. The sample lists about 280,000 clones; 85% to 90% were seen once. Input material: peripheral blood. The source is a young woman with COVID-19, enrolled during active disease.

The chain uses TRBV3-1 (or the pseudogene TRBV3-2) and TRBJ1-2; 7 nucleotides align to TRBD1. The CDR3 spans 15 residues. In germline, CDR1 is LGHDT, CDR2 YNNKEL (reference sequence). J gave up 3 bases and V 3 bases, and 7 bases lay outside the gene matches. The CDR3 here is CASSQGTVRDYGYTF. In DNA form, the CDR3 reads TGTGCCAGCAGCCAGGGGACAGTCAGGGACTATGGCTACACCTTC.

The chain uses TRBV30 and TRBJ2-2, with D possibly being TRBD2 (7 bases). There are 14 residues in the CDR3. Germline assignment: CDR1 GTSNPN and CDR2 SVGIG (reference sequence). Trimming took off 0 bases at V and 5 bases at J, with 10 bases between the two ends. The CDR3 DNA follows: TGTGCCTGGAGTGTTGGGAGGGGGACCGGGGAGCTGTTTTTT. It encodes CAWSVGRGTGELFF.